These 16 T cell receptor beta chains were sequenced from one sample in a study of regulatory T cells in long-lasting Graves disease. Time point described: newly diagnosed GD, antithyroid drugs for less than 3 months. PBMC-extracted RNA yielded the TCR library. Arm-PCR of CDR3 regions with iRepertoire HTBI primers generated TCR beta libraries. From the multiplex PCR reads, TCRdb called clonotypes with MiXCR, one entry per CDR3 protein. The table lists hundreds of thousands of distinct CDR3 sequences, around 15% of them singletons. The data were also submitted as part of a second study, on T cells in Graves' hyperthyroidism and ophthalmopathy.

The sequencing used peripheral blood mononuclear cells (PBMCs), collected at new diagnosis, from a patient treated with antithyroid drugs. Source of these receptors: a young woman with Graves disease.

This clonotype has at least ten counts. The chain joins TRBV27 to TRBJ1-6; tentative D call: TRBD1 (5 bases). Per germline, CDR1 MNHEY and CDR2 SMNVEV (reference sequence). The CDR3 has 13 amino acids. Trimming took off 5 bases at V and 9 bases at J, with 11 bases between the two ends. The CDR3 spells CASSAGLPSPLHF. CDR3 in DNA: TGTGCCAGCAGTGCAGGGCTGCCTTCACCCCTCCACTTT.

The J gene is TRBJ1-2, the V gene TRBV18; maybe TRBD1 (5 bases). Trimming took 8 bases from V and 4 from J, leaving 20 bases between them. The CDR3 extends over 15 amino acids. Germline V gene sequence: CDR1 KGHSH, CDR2 LQKENI. CDR3 coding DNA: TGTGCCAGCCCCACAGGAACAACCAGTTCCTATGGCTACACCTTC. Encoded protein: CASPTGTTSSYGYTF.

A few counts support this clonotype. This chain connects TRBV6-1 to TRBJ1-3; D ambiguous. This CDR3 spans 11 amino acids. Germline V gives CDR1 MNHNS, CDR2 SASEGT. V dropped 11 bases and J dropped 4 bases, with 9 bases sitting between them. The CDR3 region has the DNA TGTGCCGTGGGGTCCGGAAACACCATATATTTT. Translation gives CAVGSGNTIYF.

This clonotype appeared many times. The CDR3, as DNA: TGTGCCAGCATTTCAGGGACAGTTTTCTATGGCTACACCTTC. Its translation: CASISGTVFYGYTF. The chain combines TRBV28 with TRBJ1-2, with 7 bases fitting TRBD1. The CDR3 has 14 residues. V lost 7 bases to trimming and J lost 4 bases; unmatched junction nucleotides: 9. Per germline, CDR1 MDHEN and CDR2 SYDVKM.

This clonotype was seen a handful of times. The chain couples TRBV20-1 to TRBJ1-5; tentative D call: TRBD1 (5 bases). The CDR3 sequence is 15 residues long. Germline V gives CDR1 DFQATT, CDR2 SNEGSKA (reference sequence). Trimming cost V 3 bases and J 5 bases, with 17 bases left between them. CDR3 amino acids: CSASPLGGTDQPQHF. Here the CDR3 DNA reads TGCAGTGCTAGTCCCTTGGGGGGTACGGATCAGCCCCAGCATTTT.

This clonotype was observed at least ten times. V gene TRBV6-5 combines with J gene TRBJ1-1; D uncertain. V was clipped by 0 bases and J by 7 bases, with 18 bases between them. The CDR3 has 16 residues. Germline assignment: CDR1 MNHEY and CDR2 SVGAGI. The CDR3 sequence is CASSYSIFLLKGEAFF. CDR3 nucleotides: TGTGCCAGCAGTTACTCGATATTTCTTTTGAAGGGTGAAGCTTTCTTT.

The V gene is TRBV3-1, the J gene TRBJ1-1; 10 bases fit TRBD1. The CDR3 consists of 17 residues. V shed 4 bases and J 0 bases; nucleotides not matched to a gene: 8. Germline CDR1 LGHDT, CDR2 YNNKEL (reference sequence). The CDR3 DNA sequence: TGTGCCAGCAGCCCACGGACAGGGGGAACGATGAACACTGAAGCTTTCTTT. Residues: CASSPRTGGTMNTEAFF.

V and J are TRBV20-1 and TRBJ2-3; 7 nucleotides line up with TRBD2. The CDR3 has 13 amino acids. V shed 6 bases and J 4 bases; nucleotides not matched to a gene: 7. CDR1 and CDR2 (germline): DFQATT, SNEGSKA (reference sequence). The CDR3 sequence is CSAKETSPDTQYF. The DNA of the CDR3 is TGCAGTGCCAAAGAGACTAGCCCAGATACGCAGTATTTT.

The sample holds many counts of this clonotype. The chain has TRBV28 and TRBJ2-3; D not resolved. This CDR3 is 13 amino acids long. Germline V gene data show CDR1 as MDHEN and CDR2 as SYDVKM. V was cut by 6 bases and J by 2 bases, with 9 bases left in between. CDR3 residues: CASRGRNTDTQYF. The CDR3 region has the DNA TGTGCCAGCAGGGGTCGCAACACAGATACGCAGTATTTT.

This clonotype was counted at least ten times. The V and J genes are TRBV20-1 and TRBJ1-1, with D possibly being TRBD1 (6 bases). The CDR3 spans 15 residues. The V end lost 6 bases, the J end lost 1 base, and 18 bases lay between the germline ends. Germline CDR1 DFQATT, CDR2 SNEGSKA (reference sequence). CDR3 sequence reads: CSALIIGQPNTEAFF. In DNA form, the CDR3 reads TGCAGTGCGTTAATCATCGGACAGCCGAACACTGAAGCTTTCTTT.

This clonotype was observed a single time. The chain uses TRBV6-5 and TRBJ1-5, with a weak D call TRBD1 (6 bases). The V and J ends lost 2 bases and 0 bases respectively, with 14 bases between them. Germline assignment: CDR1 MNHEY and CDR2 SVGAGI. The CDR3 sequence is 17 residues long. The CDR3 loop reads CASSYNGGSLSNQPQHF. The CDR3 DNA sequence: TGTGCCAGCAGTTACAATGGGGGCAGCCTTAGCAATCAGCCCCAGCATTTT.

This clonotype was seen repeatedly, ten times or more. V gene TRBV19 combines with J gene TRBJ1-5; 7 bases are shared with TRBD1. Unmatched junction bases numbered 6, after V lost 5 bases and J lost 5 bases. The germline gives CDR1 LNHDA, CDR2 SQIVND (reference sequence). The CDR3 length is 14 residues. The CDR3 nucleotides are TGTGCCAGTAGTCTCACAACAGGGGATCAGCCCCAGCATTTT. Encoded protein: CASSLTTGDQPQHF.

The CDR3 loop is CSARASGPGNGELFF. The CDR3 region has the DNA TGCAGTGCTAGAGCCTCGGGCCCGGGGAACGGGGAGCTGTTTTTT. The rearrangement uses TRBV20-1 and TRBJ2-2; D is possibly TRBD2 (5 bases). Per the germline V gene, CDR1 is DFQATT and CDR2 is SNEGSKA (reference sequence). The CDR3 contains 15 residues. V lost 1 base to trimming and J lost 7 bases, with 16 bases between them.

This clonotype was counted at least ten times. The chain links TRBV24-1 to TRBJ1-1; weak D call: TRBD1 (5 bases). This CDR3 is 13 amino acids long. Germline CDR1 is KGHDR and CDR2 is SFDVKD. The V end lost 5 bases, the J end lost 7 bases, and 13 bases lay between the germline ends. The CDR3 loop is CATSGPGTDEAFF. CDR3 in DNA: TGTGCCACCAGTGGTCCCGGGACCGATGAAGCTTTCTTT.

This chain connects TRBV5-1 to TRBJ2-3, with TRBD1 as a possible D gene (5 bases). CDR3 length equals 15 residues. The germline V gene encodes CDR1 SGHRS and CDR2 YFSETQ. V lost 0 bases to trimming and J lost 4 bases, with 12 bases between them. CDR3 coding DNA: TGCGCCAGCAGCTTGGTGGGCAGGGTTGCAGATACGCAGTATTTT. Protein product: CASSLVGRVADTQYF.

This clonotype was seen many times. The chain joins TRBV10-3 to TRBJ2-5; 10 bases are a match to TRBD1. V gave up 4 bases and J gave up 5 bases; unmatched junction bases: 4. This CDR3 spans 14 amino acids. The germline CDR1 and CDR2 sequences are ENHRY and SYGVKD. This CDR3 reads CAISADRGYETQYF. CDR3 coding DNA: TGTGCCATCAGTGCGGACAGGGGGTATGAGACCCAGTACTTC.